This TCR beta chain was sequenced for a study of post-analysis software for immune sequencing data. Trimming pared 5 bases from V and 9 bases from J, leaving 20 bases between. The CDR3 loop spans 14 amino acids. Germline V gene data show CDR1 as DFQATT and CDR2 as SNEGSKA (reference sequence). Unique molecular identifiers featured in each of the TCR beta cDNA libraries. MiXCR, run by TCRdb on the PCR reads, gives a single entry per CDR3 protein. The sample lists 750,000 to 900,000 distinct CDR3 sequences; about 43% were seen once. A few counts support this clonotype. Its antigen is as yet unknown. Notes on the study in general: When patients were compared with controls, about 5 TRBV segments were more frequent, TRBV5-6, TRBV5-1 and TRBV20-1 among them.

The sample taken for sequencing was blood. This sequence originates from a girl aged 5-17 years with multiple sclerosis. This sequence joins TRBV20-1 and TRBJ2-1, with D perhaps TRBD1 (5 bases). The CDR3 sequence: CSAGSLGRPGEQFF. CDR3 bases: TGCAGTGCTGGCAGCTTGGGGCGGCCGGGTGAGCAGTTCTTC.